This TCR beta chain was found in a study of cytomegalovirus exposure and HLA in healthy donors. This clone was counted a few times. PCR employed 60 Vbeta and 13 Jbeta primers. Profiled with immunoSEQ multiplex PCR; TCRdb holds only in-frame clones, not every one. The data show approximately 190,000 clones, roughly 74% seen once. The clonotype comes from a woman under 40 in good health and CMV-seropositive. The sequencing sample was made of PBMCs.

This chain's CDR3 is CASSFGRDYEQYF. The CDR3 region has the DNA TGTGCCAGCAGCTTCGGCCGGGACTACGAGCAGTACTTC. The chain couples TRBV5-5 to TRBJ2-7, with a weak D call TRBD2 (5 bases). CDR3 size: 13 residues. Per germline, CDR1 SGHKS and CDR2 YYEKEE (reference sequence). V lost 2 bases, J lost 3 bases, and 9 bases lay in between.